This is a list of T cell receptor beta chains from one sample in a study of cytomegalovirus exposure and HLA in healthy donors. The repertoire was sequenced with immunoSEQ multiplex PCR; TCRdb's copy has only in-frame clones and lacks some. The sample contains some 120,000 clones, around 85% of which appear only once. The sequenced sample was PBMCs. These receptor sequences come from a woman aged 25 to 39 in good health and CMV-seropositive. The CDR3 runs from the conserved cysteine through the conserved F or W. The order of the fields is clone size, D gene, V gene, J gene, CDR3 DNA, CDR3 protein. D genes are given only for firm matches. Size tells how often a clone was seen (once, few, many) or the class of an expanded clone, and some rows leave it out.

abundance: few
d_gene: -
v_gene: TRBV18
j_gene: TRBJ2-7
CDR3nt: TGTGCCAGCTCACAGGAGTACGGTTACGAGCAGTACTTC
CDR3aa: CASSQEYGYEQYF

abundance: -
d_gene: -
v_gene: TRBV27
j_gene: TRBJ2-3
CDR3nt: TGTGCCAGCGCTTGGGGGCCGGATACGCAGTATTTT
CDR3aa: CASAWGPDTQYF

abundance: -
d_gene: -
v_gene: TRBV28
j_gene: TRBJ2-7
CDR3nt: TGTGCCAGCAGTTCTTCCCCGACACGTTACGAGCAGTACTTC
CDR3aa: CASSSSPTRYEQYF

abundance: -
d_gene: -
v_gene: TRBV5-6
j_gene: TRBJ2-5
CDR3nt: TGTGCCAGCAGCTTGAGGGGGGGGGAGACCCAGTACTTC
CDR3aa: CASSLRGGETQYF

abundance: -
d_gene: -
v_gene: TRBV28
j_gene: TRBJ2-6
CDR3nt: TGTGCCAGCAGCCCTACGGACACTTTGAAGGGTGGGGCCAACGTCCTGACTTTC
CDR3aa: CASSPTDTLKGGANVLTF

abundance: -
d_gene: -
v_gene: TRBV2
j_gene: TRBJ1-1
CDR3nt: TGTGCCAGCAGTTTACAGGAGAGTTGGAACACTGAAGCTTTCTTT
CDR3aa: CASSLQESWNTEAFF

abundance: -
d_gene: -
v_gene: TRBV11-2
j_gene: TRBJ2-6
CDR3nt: TGTGCCAGCAGCTTAGATCGAGTCTTCTCTGGGGCCAACGTCCTGACTTTC
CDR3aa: CASSLDRVFSGANVLTF

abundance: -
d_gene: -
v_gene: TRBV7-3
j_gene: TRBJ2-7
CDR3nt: TGTGCCAGCAGCTTACCCGGAGGCGGTGAGCAGTACTTC
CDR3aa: CASSLPGGGEQYF

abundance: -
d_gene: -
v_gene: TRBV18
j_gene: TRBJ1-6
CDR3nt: TGTGCCAGCTCACCAGGAGCGACAGCCTATAATTCACCCCTCCACTTT
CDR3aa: CASSPGATAYNSPLHF

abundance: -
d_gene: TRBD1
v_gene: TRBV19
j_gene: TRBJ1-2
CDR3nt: TGTGCCAGTACCACCTCGGGGACAGCTAACTATGGCTACACCTTC
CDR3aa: CASTTSGTANYGYTF

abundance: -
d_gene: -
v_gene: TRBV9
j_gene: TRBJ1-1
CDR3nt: TGTGCCAGCAGCTTACTAGACCAGAACACTGAAGCTTTCTTT
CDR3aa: CASSLLDQNTEAFF

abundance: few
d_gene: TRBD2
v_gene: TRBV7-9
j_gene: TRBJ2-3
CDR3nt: TGTTCCAGCAGCTTATTTAAACTAGCGGGGATGGATACGCAGTATTTT
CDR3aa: CSSSLFKLAGMDTQYF

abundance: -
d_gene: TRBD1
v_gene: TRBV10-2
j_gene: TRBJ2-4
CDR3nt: TGCGCCAGCAACCCCCGGACAGGGTTGGGCATTCAGTACTTC
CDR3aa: CASNPRTGLGIQYF

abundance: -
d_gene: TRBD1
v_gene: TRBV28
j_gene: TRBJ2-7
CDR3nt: TGTGCCAGCAGTTCCCCAGGACAGGTTCTGTCCTACGAGCAGTACTTC
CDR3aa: CASSSPGQVLSYEQYF

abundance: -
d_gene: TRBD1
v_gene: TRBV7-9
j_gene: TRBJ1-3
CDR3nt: TGTGCCAGCAGCCCAACAGGGGCTGGAAACACCATATATTTT
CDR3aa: CASSPTGAGNTIYF

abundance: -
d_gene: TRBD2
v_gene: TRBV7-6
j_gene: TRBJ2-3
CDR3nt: TGTGCCAGCAGCTTAAGTTTAGCGGGGGAGAACACAGATACGCAGTATTTT
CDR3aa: CASSLSLAGENTDTQYF

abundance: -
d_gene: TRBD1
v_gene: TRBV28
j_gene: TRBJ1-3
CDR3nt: TGTGCCAGCAGCTCCCCCACAGGGGTGGGAAACACCATATATTTT
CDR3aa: CASSSPTGVGNTIYF

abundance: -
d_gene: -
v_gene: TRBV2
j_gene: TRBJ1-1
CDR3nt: TGTGCCGCTACAGGAGCCGGGAACACTGAAGCTTTCTTT
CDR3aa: CAATGAGNTEAFF

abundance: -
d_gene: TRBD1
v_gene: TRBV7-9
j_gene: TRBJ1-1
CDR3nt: TGTGCCAGCAGCTCCTCGGACAGGGGGCCCTCATTGAACACTGAAGCTTTCTTT
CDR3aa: CASSSSDRGPSLNTEAFF

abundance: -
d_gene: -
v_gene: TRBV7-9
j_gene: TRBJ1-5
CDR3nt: TGTGCCAGCAGCTTAAGCACAGCGGGGAATCAGCCCCAGCATTTT
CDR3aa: CASSLSTAGNQPQHF

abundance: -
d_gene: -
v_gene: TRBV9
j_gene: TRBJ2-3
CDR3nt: TGTGCCAGCAGCGTAGGAGGAAGCACAGATACGCAGTATTTT
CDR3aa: CASSVGGSTDTQYF

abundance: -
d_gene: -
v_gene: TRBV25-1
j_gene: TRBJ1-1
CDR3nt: TGTGCCAGCAGTGCCTATGGGACGGACAGGAACACTGAAGCTTTCTTT
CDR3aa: CASSAYGTDRNTEAFF

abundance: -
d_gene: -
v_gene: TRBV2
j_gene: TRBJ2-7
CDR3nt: TGTGCCAGCAGTGAAGGAGTCCCTTCCTACGAGCAGTACTTC
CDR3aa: CASSEGVPSYEQYF

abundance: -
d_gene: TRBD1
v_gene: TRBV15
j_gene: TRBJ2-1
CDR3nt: TGTGCCACCAGCACTACAACCGGGACAGGGGCCAATGAGCAGTTCTTC
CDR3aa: CATSTTTGTGANEQFF

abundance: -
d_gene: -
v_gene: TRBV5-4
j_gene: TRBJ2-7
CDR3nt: TGTGCCAGCAGCTCCCAGAGGGAGCAGTACTTC
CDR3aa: CASSSQREQYF

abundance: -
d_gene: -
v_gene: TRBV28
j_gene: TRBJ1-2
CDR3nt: TGTGCCAGCAGTTTGGAGCCGGGAGAAGTCTATGGCTACACCTTC
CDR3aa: CASSLEPGEVYGYTF

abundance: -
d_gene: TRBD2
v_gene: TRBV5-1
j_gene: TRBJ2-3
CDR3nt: TGCGCCAGCACGGCGGGAGGGCCCACAGATACGCAGTATTTT
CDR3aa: CASTAGGPTDTQYF

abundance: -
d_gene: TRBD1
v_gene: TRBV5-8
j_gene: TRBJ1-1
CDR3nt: TGTGCCAGCAGCTTGGAAACCCAGGGGGCTACTGAAGCTTTCTTT
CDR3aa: CASSLETQGATEAFF

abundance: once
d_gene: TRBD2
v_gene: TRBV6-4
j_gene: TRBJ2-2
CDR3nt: TGTGCCAGCAGGGGTAGCGGGAGCACCGGGGAGCTGTTTTTT
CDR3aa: CASRGSGSTGELFF